This T cell receptor (beta chain) was sequenced during a study of shared clonotypes between healthy human individuals. Generated by immunoSEQ multiplex PCR, the TCRdb table keeps only in-frame clones and is missing some. The top ten hold 0.1% to 0.15% of the sample, which has about 2 million clones, around 95% seen once. This receptor was identified in a man between 18 and 29 years old in good health. Sequencing was carried out using naive CD4+ T cells sorted from blood. Subset of the sample: CD45RA+ positively selected.

This CDR3 is CASSLGGNTEAFF. CDR3 sequence (DNA): TGTGCCAGTAGTCTGGGAGGGAACACTGAAGCTTTCTTT. V is TRBV19 and J is TRBJ1-1; D remains unclear. Germline assignment: CDR1 LNHDA and CDR2 SQIVND (reference sequence). V was shortened by 5 bases and J by 1 base, with 8 bases between the two germline ends. This CDR3 is built from 13 residues.